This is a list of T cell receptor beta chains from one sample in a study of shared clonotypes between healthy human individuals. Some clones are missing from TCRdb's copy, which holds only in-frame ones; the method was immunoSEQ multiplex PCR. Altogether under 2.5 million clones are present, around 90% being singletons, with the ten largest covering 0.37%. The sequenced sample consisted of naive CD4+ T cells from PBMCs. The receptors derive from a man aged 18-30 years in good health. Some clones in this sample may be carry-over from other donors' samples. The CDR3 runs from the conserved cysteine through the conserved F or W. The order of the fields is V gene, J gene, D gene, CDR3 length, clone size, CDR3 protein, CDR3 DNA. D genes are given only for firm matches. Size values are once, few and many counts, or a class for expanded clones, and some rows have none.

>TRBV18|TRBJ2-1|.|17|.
CASSPRRFGQTYNEQFF
TGTGCCAGCTCACCACGGAGGTTCGGACAGACCTACAATGAGCAGTTCTTC
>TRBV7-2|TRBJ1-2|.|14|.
CASSPRGDGYGYTF
TGTGCCAGCAGCCCTCGAGGGGACGGCTATGGCTACACCTTC
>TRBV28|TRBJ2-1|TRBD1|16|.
CASSPSGTGVRNEQFF
TGTGCCAGCAGTCCATCCGGGACAGGGGTGAGGAATGAGCAGTTCTTC
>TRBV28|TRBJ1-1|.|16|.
CASSSGRTVRNTEAFF
TGTGCCAGCAGTTCGGGCAGGACGGTAAGGAACACTGAAGCTTTCTTT
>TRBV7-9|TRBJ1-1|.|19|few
CASSLEWRGGAHGNTEAFF
TGTGCCAGCAGCTTAGAGTGGCGGGGAGGGGCCCACGGAAACACTGAAGCTTTCTTT
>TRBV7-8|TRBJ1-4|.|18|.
CASSYRREPGQRGEKLFF
TGTGCCAGCAGTTATAGAAGGGAGCCAGGCCAACGGGGTGAAAAACTGTTTTTT
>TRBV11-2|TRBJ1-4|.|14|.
CASSLLRQGEKLFF
TGTGCCAGCAGCTTATTAAGGCAGGGTGAAAAACTGTTTTTT
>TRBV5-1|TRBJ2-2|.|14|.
CASSLTSDTGELFF
TGCGCCAGCAGCTTAACCTCGGACACCGGGGAGCTGTTTTTT
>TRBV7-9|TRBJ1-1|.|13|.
CASSLDSNTEAFF
TGTGCCAGCAGCTTAGATTCGAACACTGAAGCTTTCTTT
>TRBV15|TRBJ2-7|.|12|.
CATSRDLSEQYF
TGTGCCACCAGCAGAGATTTGAGCGAGCAGTACTTC
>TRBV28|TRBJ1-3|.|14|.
CASSFSGSENTIYF
TGTGCCAGCAGTTTCTCAGGGTCCGAAAACACCATATATTTT
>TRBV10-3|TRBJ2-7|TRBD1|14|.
CAISLTGEDYEQYF
TGTGCCATCAGTTTGACAGGGGAAGACTACGAGCAGTACTTC
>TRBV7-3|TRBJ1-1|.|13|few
CASSSGLNTEAFF
TGTGCCAGCAGCTCTGGACTAAACACTGAAGCTTTCTTT
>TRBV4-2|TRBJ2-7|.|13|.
CASSPTGGVEQYF
TGTGCCAGCAGCCCGACGGGCGGGGTCGAGCAGTACTTC
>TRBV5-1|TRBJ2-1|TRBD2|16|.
CASTRGTSGLNNEQFF
TGCGCCAGCACCCGAGGGACTAGCGGGCTAAACAATGAGCAGTTCTTC
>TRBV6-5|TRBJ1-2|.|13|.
CASSLDGNYGYTF
TGTGCCAGCAGTCTAGACGGGAACTATGGCTACACCTTC
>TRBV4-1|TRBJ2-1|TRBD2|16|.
CASSRLPPGGNNEQFF
TGCGCCAGCAGCCGATTACCCCCGGGGGGGAACAATGAGCAGTTCTTC
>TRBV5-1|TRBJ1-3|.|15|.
CASSLAPDSGNTIYF
TGCGCCAGCAGCTTGGCTCCGGACTCTGGAAACACCATATATTTT
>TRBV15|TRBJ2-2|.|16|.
CATSREAGTNTGELFF
TGTGCCACCAGCAGAGAAGCAGGAACGAACACCGGGGAGCTGTTTTTT
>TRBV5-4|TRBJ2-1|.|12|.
CASSLQDNEQFF
TGTGCCAGCAGCTTGCAAGACAATGAGCAGTTCTTC
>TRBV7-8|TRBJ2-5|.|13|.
CASSSGTQETQYF
TGTGCCAGCAGCTCTGGGACCCAAGAGACCCAGTACTTC
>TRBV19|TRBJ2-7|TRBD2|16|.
CASSMRTSGPTYEQYF
TGTGCCAGTAGTATGAGGACTAGCGGGCCCACCTACGAGCAGTACTTC
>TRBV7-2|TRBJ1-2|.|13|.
CASSLGQYYGYTF
TGTGCCAGCAGCTTAGGGCAGTACTATGGCTACACCTTC
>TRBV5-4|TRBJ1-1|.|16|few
CASSLSQSGLVTEAFF
TGTGCCAGCAGCTTGTCACAGTCCGGCTTAGTCACTGAAGCTTTCTTT
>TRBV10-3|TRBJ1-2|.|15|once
CAISDPGGGPYGYTF
TGTGCCATCAGTGACCCCGGTGGGGGCCCCTATGGCTACACCTTC
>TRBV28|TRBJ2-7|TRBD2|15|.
CASSPPLGGTYEQYF
TGTGCCAGCAGCCCCCCCTTGGGGGGGACCTACGAGCAGTACTTC
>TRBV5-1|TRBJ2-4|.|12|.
CASNREDNIQYF
TGCGCCAGCAACAGGGAGGACAACATTCAGTACTTC
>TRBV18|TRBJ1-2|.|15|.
CASAVTGSEDYGYTF
TGTGCCAGCGCTGTAACCGGGTCAGAGGACTATGGCTACACCTTC
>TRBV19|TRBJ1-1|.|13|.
CASVVAAGTEAFF
TGTGCCAGTGTGGTGGCCGCGGGGACTGAAGCTTTCTTT
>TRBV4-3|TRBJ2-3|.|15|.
CASSQVRPSTDTQYF
TGCGCCAGCAGCCAAGTCAGGCCTAGCACAGATACGCAGTATTTT
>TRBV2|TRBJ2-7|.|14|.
CATSLGGQPYEQYF
TGTGCCACCTCTCTGGGAGGACAGCCCTACGAGCAGTACTTC